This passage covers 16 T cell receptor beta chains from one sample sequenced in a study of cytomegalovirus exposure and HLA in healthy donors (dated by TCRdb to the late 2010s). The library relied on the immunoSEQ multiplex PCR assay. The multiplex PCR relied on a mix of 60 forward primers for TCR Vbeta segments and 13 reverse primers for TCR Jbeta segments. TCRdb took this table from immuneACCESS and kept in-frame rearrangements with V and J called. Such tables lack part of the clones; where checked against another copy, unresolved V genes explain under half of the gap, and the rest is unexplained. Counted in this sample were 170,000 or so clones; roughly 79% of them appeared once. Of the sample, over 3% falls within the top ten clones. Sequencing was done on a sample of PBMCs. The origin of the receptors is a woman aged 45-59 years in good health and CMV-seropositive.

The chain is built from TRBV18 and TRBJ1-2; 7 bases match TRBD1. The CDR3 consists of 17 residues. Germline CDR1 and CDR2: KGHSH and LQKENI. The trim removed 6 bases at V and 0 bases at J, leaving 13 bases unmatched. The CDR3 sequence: CASSHSSGRGTNYGYTF. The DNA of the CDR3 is TGTGCCAGCTCCCATTCGTCCGGCAGGGGGACTAACTATGGCTACACCTTC.

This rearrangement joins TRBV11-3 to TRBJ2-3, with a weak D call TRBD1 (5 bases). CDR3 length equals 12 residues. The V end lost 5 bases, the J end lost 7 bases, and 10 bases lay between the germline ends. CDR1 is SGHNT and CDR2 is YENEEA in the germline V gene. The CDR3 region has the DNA TGTGCCAGCAGCGCCCAGGGTAATACGCAGTATTTT. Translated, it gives CASSAQGNTQYF.

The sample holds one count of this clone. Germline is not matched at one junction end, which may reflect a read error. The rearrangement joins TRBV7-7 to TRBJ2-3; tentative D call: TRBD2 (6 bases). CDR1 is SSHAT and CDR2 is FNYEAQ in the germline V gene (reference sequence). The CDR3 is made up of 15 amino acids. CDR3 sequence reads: CASSPSGGPTDTQYF. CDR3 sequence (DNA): TGTGCTAGCAGTCCCTCCGGGGGTCCAACAGATACGCAGTATTTT.

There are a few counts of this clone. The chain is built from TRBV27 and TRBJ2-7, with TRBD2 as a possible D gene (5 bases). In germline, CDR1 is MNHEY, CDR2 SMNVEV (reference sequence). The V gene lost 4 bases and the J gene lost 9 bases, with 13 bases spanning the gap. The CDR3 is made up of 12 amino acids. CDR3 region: CASSSSDEGQYF. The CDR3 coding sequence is TGTGCCAGCAGTTCCTCCGACGAGGGGCAGTACTTC.

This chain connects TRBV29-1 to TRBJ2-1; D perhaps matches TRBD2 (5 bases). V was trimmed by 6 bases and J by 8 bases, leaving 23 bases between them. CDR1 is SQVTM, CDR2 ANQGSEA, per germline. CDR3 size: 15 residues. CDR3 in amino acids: CSVARLSGDKDEQFF. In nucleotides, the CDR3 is TGCAGCGTCGCCCGGTTATCCGGGGATAAGGATGAGCAGTTCTTC.

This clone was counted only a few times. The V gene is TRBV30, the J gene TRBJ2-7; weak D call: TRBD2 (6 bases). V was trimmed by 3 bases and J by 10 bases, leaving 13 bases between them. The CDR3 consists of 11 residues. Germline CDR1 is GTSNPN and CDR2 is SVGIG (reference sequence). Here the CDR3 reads CAWRVRGRQYF. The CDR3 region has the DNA TGTGCCTGGAGGGTACGGGGGAGACAGTACTTC.

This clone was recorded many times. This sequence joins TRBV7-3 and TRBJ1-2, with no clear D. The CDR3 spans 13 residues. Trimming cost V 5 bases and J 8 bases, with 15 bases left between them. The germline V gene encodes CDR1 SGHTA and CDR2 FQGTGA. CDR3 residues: CASSPVAGEGYTF. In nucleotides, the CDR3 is TGTGCCAGCAGCCCGGTAGCCGGGGAGGGCTACACCTTC.

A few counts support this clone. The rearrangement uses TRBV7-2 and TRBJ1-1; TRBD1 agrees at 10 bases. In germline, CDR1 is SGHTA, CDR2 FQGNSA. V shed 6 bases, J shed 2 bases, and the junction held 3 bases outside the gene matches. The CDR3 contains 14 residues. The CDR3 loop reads CASSRQGANTEAFF. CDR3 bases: TGTGCCAGCAGTAGACAGGGGGCCAACACTGAAGCTTTCTTT.

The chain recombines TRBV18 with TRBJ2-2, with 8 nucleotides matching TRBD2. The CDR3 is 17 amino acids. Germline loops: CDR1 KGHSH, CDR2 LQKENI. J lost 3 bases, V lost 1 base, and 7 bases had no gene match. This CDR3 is CASSPQGSGEYTGELFF. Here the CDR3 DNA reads TGTGCCAGCTCACCACAGGGTAGCGGGGAGTACACCGGGGAGCTGTTTTTT.

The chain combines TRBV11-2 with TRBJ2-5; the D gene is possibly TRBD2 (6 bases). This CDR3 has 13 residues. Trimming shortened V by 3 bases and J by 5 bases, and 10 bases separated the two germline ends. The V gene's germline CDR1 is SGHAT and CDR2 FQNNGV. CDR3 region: CASSFTSKETQYF. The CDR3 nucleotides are TGTGCCAGCAGCTTTACTAGCAAGGAGACCCAGTACTTC.

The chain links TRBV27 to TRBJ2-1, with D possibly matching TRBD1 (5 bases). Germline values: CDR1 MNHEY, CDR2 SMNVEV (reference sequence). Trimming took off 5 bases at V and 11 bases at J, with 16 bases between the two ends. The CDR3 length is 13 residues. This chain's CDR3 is CASSLSQGPKQFF. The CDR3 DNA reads TGTGCCAGCAGTCTGTCTCAGGGCCCTAAGCAGTTCTTC.

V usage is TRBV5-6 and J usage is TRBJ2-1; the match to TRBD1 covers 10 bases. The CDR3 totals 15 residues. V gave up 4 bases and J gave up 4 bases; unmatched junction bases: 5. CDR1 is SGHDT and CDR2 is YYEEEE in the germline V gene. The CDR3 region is CASSLTGGGYNEQFF. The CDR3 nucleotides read TGTGCCAGCAGCCTGACAGGGGGCGGATACAATGAGCAGTTCTTC.

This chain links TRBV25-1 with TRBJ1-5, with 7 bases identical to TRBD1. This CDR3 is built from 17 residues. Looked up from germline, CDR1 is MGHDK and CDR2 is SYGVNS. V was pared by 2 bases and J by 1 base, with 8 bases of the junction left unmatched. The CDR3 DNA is TGTGCCAGCAGTGAAAACAGCCCCAGGGGGAGCAATCAGCCCCAGCATTTT. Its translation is CASSENSPRGSNQPQHF.

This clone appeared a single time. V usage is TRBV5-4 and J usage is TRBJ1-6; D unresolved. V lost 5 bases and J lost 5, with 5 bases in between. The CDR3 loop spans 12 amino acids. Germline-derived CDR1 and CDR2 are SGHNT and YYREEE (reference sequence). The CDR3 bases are TGTGCCAGCAGGCGGGATAATTCACCCCTCCACTTT. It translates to CASRRDNSPLHF. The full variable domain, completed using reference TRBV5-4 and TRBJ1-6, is ETGVTQSPTHLIKTRGQQVTLRCSSQSGHNTVSWYQQALGQGPQFIFQYYREEENGRGNFPPRFSGLQFPNYSSELNVNALELDDSALYLCASRRDNSPLHFGNGTRLTVT.

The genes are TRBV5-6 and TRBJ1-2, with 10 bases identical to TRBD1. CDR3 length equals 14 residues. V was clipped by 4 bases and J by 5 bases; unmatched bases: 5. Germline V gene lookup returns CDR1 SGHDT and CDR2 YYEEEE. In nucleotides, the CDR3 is TGTGCCAGCAGCCTGACAGGGGGCTTTTATGGCTACACCTTC. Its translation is CASSLTGGFYGYTF.

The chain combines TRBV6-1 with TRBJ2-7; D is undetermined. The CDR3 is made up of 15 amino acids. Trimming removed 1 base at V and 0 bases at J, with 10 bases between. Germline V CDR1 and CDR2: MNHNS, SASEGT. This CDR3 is CASSEGHLRSYEQYF. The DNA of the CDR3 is TGTGCCAGCAGTGAAGGGCACCTTCGCTCCTACGAGCAGTACTTC.